Below are 13 T cell receptor beta chains sequenced from a single sample in a study of blood T cell repertoires in COVID-19. Assay used: immunoSEQ multiplex PCR; TCRdb lists only in-frame clones, some missing. Altogether a few hundred thousand clones are present, roughly 86% being singletons, with the ten largest covering roughly 9.1%. Sequenced: peripheral blood. Receptors originate from a man aged 18 to 29 with active or convalescent COVID-19.

The chain is built from TRBV9 and TRBJ1-2; TRBD1 might be the D (5 bases). Trimming left V 0 bases short and J 6 bases short, with 9 bases between. Germline V gene lookup returns CDR1 SGDLS and CDR2 YYNGEE. CDR3 length equals 13 residues. CDR3 loop: CASSVEGINGYTF. The CDR3 coding sequence is TGTGCCAGCAGCGTAGAGGGGATTAATGGCTACACCTTC.

The V gene is TRBV6-6, the J gene TRBJ2-5; D possibly corresponds to TRBD2 (5 bases). The CDR3 spans 14 residues. Trimming removed 7 bases at V and 3 bases at J, with 15 bases between. Germline CDR1 MNHNY, CDR2 SVGAGI (reference sequence). The CDR3 DNA sequence: TGTGCCAGCATTAAGCGAGGGATAGAAGAGACCCAGTACTTC. Residues: CASIKRGIEETQYF.

The genes are TRBV18 and TRBJ2-7; the D gene is possibly TRBD2 (7 bases). Trimming took off 0 bases at V and 4 bases at J, with 13 bases between the two ends. The CDR3 has 15 amino acids. Germline V gene data show CDR1 as KGHSH and CDR2 as LQKENI. The CDR3 protein is CASSPPGGQVYEQYF. In DNA form, the CDR3 reads TGTGCCAGCTCACCACCCGGGGGGCAGGTATACGAGCAGTACTTC.

This rearrangement joins TRBV2 to TRBJ2-1, with D tentatively TRBD2 (5 bases). In germline, CDR1 is SNHLY, CDR2 FYNNEI. With 10 bases removed from V and 5 bases from J, the gap between germline ends came to 9 bases. There are 11 residues in the CDR3. CDR3 in amino acids: CATLGNNEQFF. The CDR3 nucleotides read TGTGCCACCCTCGGGAACAATGAGCAGTTCTTC.

The V gene is TRBV9, the J gene TRBJ2-1; 11 positions agree with TRBD1. V gave up 4 bases and J gave up 8 bases; unmatched junction bases: 5. Germline V gene lookup returns CDR1 SGDLS and CDR2 YYNGEE. The CDR3 runs to 14 residues. The CDR3: CASSPRTGGDEQFF. CDR3 sequence (DNA): TGTGCCAGCAGCCCCCGGACAGGGGGCGATGAGCAGTTCTTC.

This chain joins TRBV7-2 and TRBJ2-7; 7 nucleotides agree with TRBD2. From germline, CDR1 is SGHTA and CDR2 FQGNSA. Trimming at V came to 1 base and at J to 2 bases, leaving 2 bases not matched to a gene. This CDR3 has 14 amino acids. The CDR3 nucleotides are TGTGCCAGCAGCTTAGGGGGGGGGACCTACGAGCAGTACTTC. Residues: CASSLGGGTYEQYF. Combining the CDR3 with reference TRBV7-2 and TRBJ2-7 gives the whole variable domain GAGVSQSPSNKVTEKGKDVELRCDPISGHTALYWYRQSLGQGLEFLIYFQGNSAPDKSGLPSDRFSAERTGGSVSTLTIQRTQQEDSAVYLCASSLGGGTYEQYFGPGTRLTVT.

This clone came up a few times. This CDR3 is also generated by other DNA sequences in the sample. This chain links TRBV5-1 with TRBJ1-3; D unresolved. CDR3 length: 14 residues. The germline V and J ends were trimmed by 0 bases and 2 bases, with 6 bases remaining between them. Per the germline V gene, CDR1 is SGHRS and CDR2 is YFSETQ. CDR3 DNA sequence: TGCGCCAGCAGCTTGGACAGAGCTGGAAACACCATATATTTT. Residues: CASSLDRAGNTIYF.

The rearrangement joins TRBV25-1 to TRBJ1-1, with D possibly being TRBD1 (6 bases). V was pared by 1 base and J by 3 bases, with 9 bases between. The length of the CDR3 is 14 residues. CDR1 MGHDK and CDR2 SYGVNS come from the germline V gene. The DNA of the CDR3 is TGTGCCAGCAGTGAATTTTCAGGGGACACTGAAGCTTTCTTT. Protein product: CASSEFSGDTEAFF.

The chain has TRBV9 and TRBJ2-7, with TRBD2 as a possible D gene (5 bases). CDR1 SGDLS and CDR2 YYNGEE come from the germline V gene. This CDR3 comprises 14 residues. The V end lost 5 bases, the J end lost 3 bases, and 15 bases lay between the germline ends. CDR3 sequence: CASSYGAEVYEQYF. CDR3 in DNA: TGTGCCAGCAGTTACGGAGCGGAAGTCTACGAGCAGTACTTC.

V usage is TRBV15 and J usage is TRBJ1-5; 9 bases are a match to TRBD1. Germline loops: CDR1 LNHNV, CDR2 YYDKDF (reference sequence). The CDR3 is 17 residues long. V was pared by 6 bases and J by 6 bases, with 15 bases of the junction left unmatched. Here the CDR3 reads CATRTITGTGYLQPQHF. CDR3 nucleotide sequence: TGTGCCACCAGGACCATTACCGGGACAGGGTATCTTCAGCCCCAGCATTTT.

The chain joins TRBV3-1 (or the pseudogene TRBV3-2) to TRBJ2-3, with 11 bases fitting TRBD2. Germline CDR1 reads LGHDT; CDR2 reads YNNKEL (reference sequence). This CDR3 comprises 16 residues. J was trimmed by 4 bases and V by 4 bases; bases with no gene match: 7. The CDR3 bases are TGTGCCAGCAGCCGGTACCTAGCGGGGGGTGCAGATACGCAGTATTTT. Translating it yields CASSRYLAGGADTQYF.

V is TRBV18 and J is TRBJ1-5; TRBD1 is a possible D gene (5 bases). The germline CDR1 and CDR2 sequences are KGHSH and LQKENI. This CDR3 contains 13 residues. V was trimmed by 3 bases and J by 8 bases, leaving 11 bases between them. CDR3 residues: CASSPGQQEPQHF. CDR3 DNA: TGTGCCAGCTCACCGGGCCAACAGGAGCCCCAGCATTTT. The full variable domain, in which reference TRBV18 and TRBJ1-5 provide the parts outside the CDR3, is NAGVMQNPRHLVRRRGQEARLRCSPMKGHSHVYWYRQLPEEGLKFMVYLQKENIIDESGMPKERFSAEFPKEGPSILRIQQVVRGDSAAYFCASSPGQQEPQHFGDGTRLSIL.

This chain connects TRBV7-8 to TRBJ2-7; weak D call: TRBD1 (5 bases). Between the trimmed V and J ends, which lost 5 bases and 5 bases, there was a span of 16 bases. From germline, CDR1 is SGHVS and CDR2 FQNEAQ. The CDR3 consists of 14 residues. CDR3 sequence reads: CASSRTRQGNEQYF. Here the CDR3 DNA reads TGTGCCAGCAGCCGTACGCGCCAGGGCAACGAGCAGTACTTC. Using reference TRBV7-8 and TRBJ2-7 for the parts outside the CDR3, the full variable domain is GAGVSQSPRYKVAKRGQDVALRCDPISGHVSLFWYQQALGQGPEFLTYFQNEAQLDKSGLPSDRFFAERPEGSVSTLKIQRTQQEDSAVYLCASSRTRQGNEQYFGPGTRLTVT.